The rows below give T cell receptor beta chains drawn from one sample of a study of blood T cell repertoires in COVID-19. Here immunoSEQ multiplex PCR was the method, and the copy in TCRdb shows in-frame clones only, minus some. This sample has around 140,000 clones, with roughly 89% found just once. The sample taken for sequencing was peripheral blood. These receptors all come from a woman in her 50s with active or convalescent COVID-19. The CDR3 runs from the conserved cysteine through the conserved F or W. The D gene is left open where the match is weak. The size field is filled for only some rows; it gives once, few, many or a size class.

abundance | j_gene | v_gene | d_gene | CDR3aa | CDR3nt
NA | TRBJ1-1 | TRBV12-3/TRBV12-4 | NA | CASSSETGSKAFF | TGTGCCAGCAGTTCGGAGACAGGCTCTAAAGCTTTCTTT
NA | TRBJ1-2 | TRBV6-2/TRBV6-3 | TRBD1 | CASSIPGGQLPGGYTF | TGTGCCAGCAGTATTCCCGGGGGACAGCTCCCGGGGGGCTACACCTTC
NA | TRBJ2-3 | TRBV5-1 | NA | CASSPAGSTDTQYF | TGCGCCAGCAGTCCGGCGGGGAGCACCGATACGCAGTATTTT
NA | TRBJ1-2 | TRBV9 | NA | CASSVEENTNYGYTF | TGTGCCAGCAGCGTAGAGGAGAATACTAACTATGGCTACACCTTC
NA | TRBJ1-5 | TRBV18 | NA | CASSPETVQPQHF | TGTGCCAGCTCACCCGAGACAGTACAGCCCCAGCATTTT
NA | TRBJ2-3 | TRBV5-1 | TRBD2 | CASSLDASGGAKGTQYF | TGCGCCAGCAGCTTGGATGCTAGCGGGGGGGCGAAGGGGACGCAGTATTTT
NA | TRBJ2-2 | TRBV5-4 | TRBD2 | CASSPTGTSGRYGELFF | TGTGCCAGCAGCCCAACCGGGACTAGCGGGAGGTACGGGGAGCTGTTTTTT
once | TRBJ1-6 | TRBV12-5 | NA | CASGVGLPGSPLHF | TGTGCTAGTGGCGTCGGACTGCCGGGTTCACCCCTCCACTTT
NA | TRBJ1-2 | TRBV28 | TRBD1 | CASSRGNRGLGYGYTF | TGTGCCAGCAGTCGGGGGAACAGGGGGCTTGGCTATGGCTACACCTTC
once | TRBJ2-3 | TRBV5-4 | TRBD1 | CASSSLPGQGIDTQYF | TGTGCCAGCAGCTCGTTACCGGGACAGGGGATAGATACGCAGTATTTT
NA | TRBJ2-7 | TRBV7-9 | NA | CASGRGFQGLPYEQYF | TGTGCCAGCGGCCGAGGTTTCCAGGGGCTTCCTTACGAGCAGTACTTC
few | TRBJ2-3 | TRBV4-1 | TRBD2 | CASSQDTSGRVDEQYF | TGCGCCAGCAGCCAAGATACTAGCGGGAGGGTAGACGAGCAGTATTTT
NA | TRBJ2-7 | TRBV5-1 | TRBD2 | CASSSSGRSRYEQYF | TGCGCCAGCAGCAGTAGCGGGAGGTCTCGATACGAGCAGTACTTC
NA | TRBJ1-1 | TRBV7-9 | NA | CASSPEPTEKAFF | TGTGCCAGCAGCCCGGAACCGACAGAGAAAGCTTTCTTT
NA | TRBJ1-4 | TRBV6-5 | TRBD1 | CASSYSKTGGGKLFF | TGTGCCAGCAGTTACTCGAAGACAGGGGGCGGGAAACTGTTTTTT
once | TRBJ1-6 | TRBV11-2 | NA | CASSPIGNSFNSPLHF | TGTGCCAGCTCACCCATAGGAAACAGTTTCAATTCACCCCTCCACTTT
NA | TRBJ1-1 | TRBV7-3 | NA | CASSLYSGRGTEAFF | TGTGCCAGCAGCTTATACTCGGGGAGGGGCACTGAAGCTTTCTTT
NA | TRBJ1-2 | TRBV15 | TRBD1 | CATSRPLRTGGEGYGYTF | TGTGCCACCAGCAGACCCCTTCGGACAGGGGGAGAGGGCTATGGCTACACCTTC
NA | TRBJ1-5 | TRBV7-9 | NA | CASSFQDQPQHF | TGTGCCAGCAGCTTCCAGGATCAGCCCCAGCATTTT
NA | TRBJ2-3 | TRBV10-3 | TRBD2 | CAISVGLAGDASTDTQYF | TGTGCCATCAGTGTGGGACTAGCGGGGGATGCTAGCACAGATACGCAGTATTTT
NA | TRBJ2-1 | TRBV2 | NA | CASRTSRAGYLNEQFF | TGTGCCAGCAGGACGAGCAGGGCAGGGTACCTTAATGAGCAGTTCTTC
NA | TRBJ1-5 | TRBV27 | TRBD1 | CASRPGQGYSNQPQHF | TGTGCCAGCAGGCCGGGACAGGGATATAGCAATCAGCCCCAGCATTTT
NA | TRBJ1-1 | TRBV6-6 | NA | CASSYSENEAFF | TGTGCCAGCAGTTACTCTGAGAATGAAGCTTTCTTT
NA | TRBJ2-1 | TRBV25-1 | TRBD2 | CASQPPGGNEQFF | TGTGCCAGCCAACCCCCGGGGGGCAATGAGCAGTTCTTC
NA | TRBJ2-1 | TRBV4-1 | TRBD1 | CASSSPGTGGNEQFF | TGCGCCAGCAGCAGCCCCGGGACAGGGGGAAATGAGCAGTTCTTC
NA | TRBJ2-2 | TRBV27 | TRBD2 | CASSKGTSGWTGELFF | TGTGCCAGCAGTAAGGGGACTAGCGGATGGACGGGGGAGCTGTTTTTT
NA | TRBJ1-2 | TRBV5-6 | NA | CASTMVALYGYTF | TGTGCCAGCACTATGGTCGCTCTCTATGGCTACACCTTC
NA | TRBJ1-5 | TRBV4-2 | TRBD1 | CASSLSRQGEQPQHF | TGTGCCAGCAGCCTTTCAAGACAGGGTGAACAGCCCCAGCATTTT
NA | TRBJ1-1 | TRBV2 | NA | CASSGRQNTEAFF | TGTGCCAGCAGTGGACGACAGAACACTGAAGCTTTCTTT
NA | TRBJ2-1 | TRBV6-2/TRBV6-3 | TRBD2 | CASSWLRRGASYNEQFF | TGTGCCAGCAGTTGGCTTAGGCGGGGGGCATCCTACAATGAGCAGTTCTTC
NA | TRBJ2-1 | TRBV4-1 | NA | CASSLGTKEGYEQFF | TGCGCCAGCAGCCTCGGGACAAAAGAAGGGTATGAGCAGTTCTTC